This T cell receptor (beta chain) came from a study of blood T cells in healthy people across ages. CDR1 SGHAT and CDR2 FQNNGV come from the germline V gene. V was clipped by 2 bases and J by 7 bases, with 18 bases between them. The CDR3 has 15 amino acids. Notes on the study in general: Per million T cells, TCR beta diversity dropped about linearly as age rose. Because sorting was not performed, PBMCs prevented conclusive naive versus antigen-experienced comparison. When set beside aged donors, long-lived donors presented more naive CD4+ cells and higher diversity.

Primers used in a second PCR of about 6 to 12 cycles were a sample-barcoded 5' primer and a J-beta primer mix. One entry per CDR3 protein results from TCRdb running MiXCR on the 5' RACE reads. The sample comprises about 1 million distinct CDR3 sequences, 45% of which are singletons, and under 20% rests with the top ten. A remark on this clonotype: Its antigen remains unidentified.

The sequence was collected from a woman in her fifties or sixties in good health. The sequencing input was blood. The V gene is TRBV11-2, the J gene TRBJ2-7; D unclear. The CDR3 coding sequence is TGTGCCAGCAGCTTACGTGGCGGCACCTACAATGAGCAGTACTTC. It is translated as CASSLRGGTYNEQYF. The full variable domain, in which reference TRBV11-2 and TRBJ2-7 provide the parts outside the CDR3, is EAGVAQSPRYKIIEKRQSVAFWCNPISGHATLYWYQQILGQGPKLLIQFQNNGVVDDSQLPKDRFSAERLKGVDSTLKIQPAKLEDSAVYLCASSLRGGTYNEQYFGPGTRLTVT.